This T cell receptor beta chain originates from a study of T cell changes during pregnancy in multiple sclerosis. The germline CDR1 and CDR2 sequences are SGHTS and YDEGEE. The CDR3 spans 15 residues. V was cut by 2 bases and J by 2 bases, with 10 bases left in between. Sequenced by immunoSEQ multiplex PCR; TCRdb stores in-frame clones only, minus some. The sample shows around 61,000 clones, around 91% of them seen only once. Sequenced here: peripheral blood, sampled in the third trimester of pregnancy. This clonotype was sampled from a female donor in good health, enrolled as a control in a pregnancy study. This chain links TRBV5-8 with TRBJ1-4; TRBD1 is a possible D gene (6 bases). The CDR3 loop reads CASSFAGATNEKLFF. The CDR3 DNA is TGTGCCAGCAGCTTTGCGGGGGCGACTAATGAAAAACTGTTTTTT.